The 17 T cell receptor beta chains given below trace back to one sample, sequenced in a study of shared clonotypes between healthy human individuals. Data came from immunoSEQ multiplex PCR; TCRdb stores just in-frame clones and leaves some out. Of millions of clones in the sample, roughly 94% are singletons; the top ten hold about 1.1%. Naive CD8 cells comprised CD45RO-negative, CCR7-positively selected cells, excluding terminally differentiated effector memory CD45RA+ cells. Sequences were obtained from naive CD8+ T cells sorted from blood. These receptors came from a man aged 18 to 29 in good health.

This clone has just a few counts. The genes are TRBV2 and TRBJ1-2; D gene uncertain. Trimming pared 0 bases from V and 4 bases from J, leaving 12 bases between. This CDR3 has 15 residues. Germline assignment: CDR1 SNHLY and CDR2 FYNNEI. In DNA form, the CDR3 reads TGTGCCAGCAGTGAAGCGCTTTGGACTGCCTATGGCTACACCTTC. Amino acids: CASSEALWTAYGYTF.

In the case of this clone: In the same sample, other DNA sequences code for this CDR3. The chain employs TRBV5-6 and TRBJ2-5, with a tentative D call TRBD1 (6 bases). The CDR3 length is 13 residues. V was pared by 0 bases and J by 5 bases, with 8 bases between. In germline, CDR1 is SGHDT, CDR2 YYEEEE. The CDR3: CASSLAGGETQYF. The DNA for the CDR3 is TGTGCCAGCAGCTTGGCTGGGGGCGAGACCCAGTACTTC.

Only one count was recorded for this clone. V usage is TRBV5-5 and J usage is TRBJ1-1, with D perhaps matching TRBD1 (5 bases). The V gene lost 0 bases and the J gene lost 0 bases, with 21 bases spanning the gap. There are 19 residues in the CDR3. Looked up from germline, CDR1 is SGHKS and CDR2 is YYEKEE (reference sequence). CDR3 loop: CASSLAYYMGGALNTEAFF. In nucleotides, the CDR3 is TGTGCCAGCAGCTTGGCCTATTATATGGGGGGAGCCTTGAACACTGAAGCTTTCTTT.

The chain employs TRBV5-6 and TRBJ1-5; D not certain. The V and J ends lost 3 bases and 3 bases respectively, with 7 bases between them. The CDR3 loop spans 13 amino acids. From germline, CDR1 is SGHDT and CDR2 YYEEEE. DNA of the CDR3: TGTGCCAGCAGCTCGAACCTCAATCAGCCCCAGCATTTT. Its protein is CASSSNLNQPQHF.

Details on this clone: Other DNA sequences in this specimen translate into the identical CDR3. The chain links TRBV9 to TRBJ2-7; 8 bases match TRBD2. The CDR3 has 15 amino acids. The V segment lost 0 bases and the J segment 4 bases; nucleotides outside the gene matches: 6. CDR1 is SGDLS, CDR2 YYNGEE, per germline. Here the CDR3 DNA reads TGTGCCAGCAGCGTAGCGGCGGGAGGAGGGTACGAGCAGTACTTC. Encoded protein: CASSVAAGGGYEQYF.

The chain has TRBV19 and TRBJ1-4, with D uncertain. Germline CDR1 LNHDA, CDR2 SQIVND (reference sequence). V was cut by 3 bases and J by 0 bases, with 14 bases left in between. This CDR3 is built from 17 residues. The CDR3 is CASSIGIEGTTNEKLFF. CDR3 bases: TGTGCCAGTAGTATCGGGATTGAGGGAACAACTAATGAAAAACTGTTTTTT.

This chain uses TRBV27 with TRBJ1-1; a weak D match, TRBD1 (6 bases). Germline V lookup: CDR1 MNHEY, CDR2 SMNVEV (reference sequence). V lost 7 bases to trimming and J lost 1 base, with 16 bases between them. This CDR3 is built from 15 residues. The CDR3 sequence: CASIRGRGTNTEAFF. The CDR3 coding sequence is TGTGCCAGCATCCGGGGCAGGGGTACGAACACTGAAGCTTTCTTT.

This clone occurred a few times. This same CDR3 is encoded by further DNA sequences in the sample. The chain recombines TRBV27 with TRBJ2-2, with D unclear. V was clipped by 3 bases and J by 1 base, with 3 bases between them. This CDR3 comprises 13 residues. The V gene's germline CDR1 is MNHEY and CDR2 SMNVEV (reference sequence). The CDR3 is CASSFLNTGELFF. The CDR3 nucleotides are TGTGCCAGCAGTTTCTTGAACACCGGGGAGCTGTTTTTT.

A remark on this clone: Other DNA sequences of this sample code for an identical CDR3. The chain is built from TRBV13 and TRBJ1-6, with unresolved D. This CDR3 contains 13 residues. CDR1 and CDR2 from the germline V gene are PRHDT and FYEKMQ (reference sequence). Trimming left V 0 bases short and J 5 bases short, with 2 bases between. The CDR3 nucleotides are TGTGCCAGCAGCTTAGGGGATAATTCACCCCTCCACTTT. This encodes CASSLGDNSPLHF.

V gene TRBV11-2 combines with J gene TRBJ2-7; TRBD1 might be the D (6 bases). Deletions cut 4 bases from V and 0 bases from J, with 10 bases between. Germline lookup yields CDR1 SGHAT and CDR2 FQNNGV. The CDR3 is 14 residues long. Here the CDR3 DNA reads TGTGCCAGCAGCTCGGACAGCATCTCCTACGAGCAGTACTTC. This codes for CASSSDSISYEQYF. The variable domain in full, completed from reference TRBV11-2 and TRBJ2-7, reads EAGVAQSPRYKIIEKRQSVAFWCNPISGHATLYWYQQILGQGPKLLIQFQNNGVVDDSQLPKDRFSAERLKGVDSTLKIQPAKLEDSAVYLCASSSDSISYEQYFGPGTRLTVT.

CDR3: CASSFTGGGSQPQHF. CDR3 DNA: TGTGCCAGCAGTTTTACAGGGGGCGGAAGTCAGCCCCAGCATTTT. The genes are TRBV6-5 and TRBJ1-5; 9 bases align to TRBD1. In germline, CDR1 is MNHEY, CDR2 SVGAGI. Trimming cost V 4 bases and J 6 bases; bases outside gene matches: 7. This CDR3 is 15 amino acids long.

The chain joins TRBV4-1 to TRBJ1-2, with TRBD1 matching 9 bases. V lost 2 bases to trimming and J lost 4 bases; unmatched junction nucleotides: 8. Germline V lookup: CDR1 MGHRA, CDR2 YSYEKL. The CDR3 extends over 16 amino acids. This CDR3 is CASSQPGTGPSYGYTF. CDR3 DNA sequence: TGCGCCAGCAGCCAACCCGGGACAGGGCCCTCCTATGGCTACACCTTC.

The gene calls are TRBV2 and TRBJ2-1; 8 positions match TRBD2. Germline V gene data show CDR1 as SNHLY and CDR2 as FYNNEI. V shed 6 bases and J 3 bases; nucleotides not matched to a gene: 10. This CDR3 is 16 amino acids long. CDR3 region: CASSETAGGNYNEQFF. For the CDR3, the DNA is TGTGCCAGCAGCGAAACCGCGGGGGGCAACTACAATGAGCAGTTCTTC.

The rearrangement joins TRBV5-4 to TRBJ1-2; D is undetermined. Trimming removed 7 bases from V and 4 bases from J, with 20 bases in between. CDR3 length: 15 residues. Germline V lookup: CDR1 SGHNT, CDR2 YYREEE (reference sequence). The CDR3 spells CASLSPDGPGYGYTF. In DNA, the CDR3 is TGTGCCAGCCTATCACCAGACGGACCGGGCTATGGCTACACCTTC. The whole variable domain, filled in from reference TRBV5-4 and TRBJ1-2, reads ETGVTQSPTHLIKTRGQQVTLRCSSQSGHNTVSWYQQALGQGPQFIFQYYREEENGRGNFPPRFSGLQFPNYSSELNVNALELDDSALYLCASLSPDGPGYGYTFGSGTRLTVV.

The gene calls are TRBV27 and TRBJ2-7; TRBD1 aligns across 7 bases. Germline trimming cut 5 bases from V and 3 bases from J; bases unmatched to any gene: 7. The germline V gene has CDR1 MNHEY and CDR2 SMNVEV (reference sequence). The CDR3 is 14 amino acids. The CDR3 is CASSHQGVGYEQYF. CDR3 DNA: TGTGCCAGCAGTCACCAGGGGGTAGGCTACGAGCAGTACTTC.

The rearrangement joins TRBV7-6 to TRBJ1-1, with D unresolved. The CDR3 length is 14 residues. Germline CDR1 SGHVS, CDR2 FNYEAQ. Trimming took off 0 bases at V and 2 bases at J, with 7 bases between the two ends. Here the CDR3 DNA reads TGTGCCAGCAGCTTAGCAGGGTACAACACTGAAGCTTTCTTT. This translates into CASSLAGYNTEAFF.

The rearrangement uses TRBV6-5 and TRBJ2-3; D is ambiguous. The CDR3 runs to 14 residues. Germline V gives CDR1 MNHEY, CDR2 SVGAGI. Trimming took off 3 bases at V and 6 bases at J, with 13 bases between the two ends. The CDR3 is CASSYRPEIDTQYF. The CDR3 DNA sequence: TGTGCCAGCAGTTATAGGCCTGAAATTGATACGCAGTATTTT.